This T cell receptor beta chain came from a study of shared clonotypes between healthy human individuals (TCRdb year 2020). Broadly, across the study: Three men and two women, aged 18 to 49 years, made up the cohort. For each donor, CD4 naive and CD4 memory were each run on three plates, CD8 naive on two plates, and CD8 memory on one plate. Per donor, leukapheresis produced somewhere between about 0.94 and 9.5 billion PBMCs. Libraries were prepared and TCR repertoires were sequenced by different laboratories using diverse techniques, in order to increase sequencing depth and limit assay-specific biases. Blood TCR repertoires of roughly five healthy adults were deeply sequenced to estimate repertoire size and the extent of clonotype sharing between individuals. General findings and caveats noted by the study authors: When a few donors were compared, the shared fraction of clonotypes was about 5% for naive CD4, 3.5% to 4% for naive CD8, 2.3% for memory CD4, and 0.4% for memory CD8. Larger estimated clonotype richness was generally found for naive subsets than for memory subsets. Sampling was restricted to blood, and TCR repertoires in tissues likely differ from the TCR repertoires found in blood. Incomplete sequencing was indicated by rarefaction of sorted-subset datasets, despite the large sequencing depth. Compared with non-shared clonotypes, clonotypes shared by all four sorted-subset donors had higher generation probabilities. Pairwise subsampling indicated that sequencing depth was expected to affect the degree of clonotype sharing among donors. The small number of donors limited the genetic and exposure-history diversity represented.

The CDR3 spans 15 residues, from the cysteine through the phenylalanine. Only the CDR3 DNA stays, 45 bases, in frame from base 1. In the germline V gene, CDR1 corresponds to SGHAT and CDR2 to FQNNGV. At the junction V is shortened by 5 bases and J by 1 base, with 12 bases in between. Of note for this clone: Its antigen is not yet known. The sample holds no much larger clone one base away, and base qualities are not on file.

The donors were healthy, HIV-negative adults with no recently reported acute infections or vaccinations. All donors were Caucasian adults living in Nashville, Tennessee, USA. CD8 memory samples were composed of magnetically selected CD45RO+ cells combined with CCR7-negative CD45RA+ effector memory (TemRA) cells. Blood was obtained by leukapheresis, after which PBMCs were separated by Ficoll-Histopaque density gradient centrifugation and cryopreserved in liquid nitrogen vapor phase. Purity and quantity of every magnetically sorted T cell population were checked by analytical flow cytometry. Genomic DNA was isolated from each sorted fraction and quantified by UV absorbance on a Nanodrop 2000c. Using the deep immunoSEQ assay, multiplex PCR amplified TCR CDR3 regions from genomic DNA. Extracted genomic DNA from each cell subset was spread evenly across all wells of several immunoSEQ 96-well plates, with each plate serving as a replicate. Each replicate PCR for sorted subsets received around 0.2 ug genomic DNA, equal to about 30,000 T cell genomes. Purified libraries were quantified with a Qubit 3.0 fluorometer, sized on a Bioanalyzer 2100, and re-quantified with the KAPA Library Quantification kit. Every immunoSEQ 96-well plate was sequenced on a separate single-read 150-cycle Illumina NextSeq 550 flow cell. For the original study's pipeline: The immunoSEQ output contained only junctional sequences without quality scores, so filtering could not match that applied to full-length reads. To assign V/J genes and CDR3, sequences were annotated using PyIR, a Python wrapper for IgBLAST v1.9, with IMGT germline references. Reads with weak V/J assignments (E-value above 1e-6), missing CDR3, stop codons, out-of-frame junctions, or ambiguous translated residues were removed. A V3J clonotype was defined by an identical inferred V gene, J gene, and CDR3 amino acid sequence. To compute the percentage overlap between repertoires, the number of shared unique clonotypes was divided by the size of the smaller repertoire. Richness of each repertoire was evaluated using RTK rarefaction, the Chao1 estimator, and Recon v2.1 estimates of unobserved clonotypes. Generation probabilities for all TCRbeta clonotypes obtained by the gDNA method from several donors were computed using OLGA. What TCRdb holds here is the immuneACCESS table cut down to in-frame rearrangements. Part of the clones is not present; checked against another copy, under half of the missing clones reflect an unresolved V gene, and the others are unexplained. D and trimming come from the DNA, and the V and J calls and clone size come from that table. This sample gives more than 550,000 clones in total; less than 95% of them show up just once. The ten largest clones represent 34% of the sample.

The clonotype comes from a man between 18 and 35 years old in good health. Some clones in this sample may be carry-over from other donors' samples. The rearrangement joined TRBV11-2 to TRBJ2-1; the D gene assignment is ambiguous. Sequenced material: memory CD8+ T cells from PBMCs. The label giving this sample's cell subset or site can be read as: CD45RO+ cells pooled with CCR7-negative TemRA cells. The DNA sequence is given as TGTGCCAGCAGCCCACACGCGGTTTCCTACAATGAGCAGTTCTTC. Its coded protein is CASSPHAVSYNEQFF.